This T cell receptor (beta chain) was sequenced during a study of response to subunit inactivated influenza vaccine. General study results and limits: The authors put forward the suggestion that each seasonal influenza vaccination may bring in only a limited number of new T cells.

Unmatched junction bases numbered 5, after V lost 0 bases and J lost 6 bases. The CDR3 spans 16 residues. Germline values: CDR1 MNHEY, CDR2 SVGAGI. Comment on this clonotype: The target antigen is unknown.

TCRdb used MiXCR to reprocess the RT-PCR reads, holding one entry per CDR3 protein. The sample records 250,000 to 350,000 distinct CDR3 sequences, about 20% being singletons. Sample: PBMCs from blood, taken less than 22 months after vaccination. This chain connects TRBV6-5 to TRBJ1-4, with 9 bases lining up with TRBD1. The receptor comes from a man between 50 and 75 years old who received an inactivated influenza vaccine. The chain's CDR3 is CASSYSTGTGYEKLFF. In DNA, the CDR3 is TGTGCCAGCAGTTACTCGACAGGGACAGGGTATGAAAAACTGTTTTTT.